The rows below give T cell receptor beta chains drawn from one sample of a study of T cell responses to AZD1222 COVID-19 vaccine. Sequencing was performed with immunoSEQ multiplex PCR; in TCRdb, only in-frame clones are kept and a portion is missing. The sample contains 130,000 to 150,000 clones, over 85% of which appear only once. The specimen comprised peripheral blood, sampled on day 0 of AZD1222 vaccination. The receptors were gathered from an adult in good health. The CDR3 runs from the conserved cysteine through the conserved F or W. Each record gives: V gene, J gene, D gene, clone size, CDR3 protein, CDR3 DNA. A D gene is named only where the DNA matches it firmly. Size values are once, few and many counts, or a class for expanded clones, and some rows have none.

>TRBV3-1/TRBV3-2|TRBJ2-7|-|-
CASSGILREQYF
TGTGCCAGCAGCGGGATTTTACGGGAGCAGTACTTC
>TRBV6-2/TRBV6-3|TRBJ2-1|-|-
CASSYGGGNEQFF
TGTGCCAGCAGTTACGGAGGGGGGAATGAGCAGTTCTTC
>TRBV27|TRBJ1-1|-|-
CASSWGQDLNTEAFF
TGTGCCAGCAGTTGGGGGCAAGACCTGAACACTGAAGCTTTCTTT
>TRBV4-3|TRBJ1-5|-|-
CASSQAIGLGQPQHF
TGCGCCAGCAGCCAAGCTATAGGCCTAGGGCAGCCCCAGCATTTT
>TRBV10-2|TRBJ1-2|-|-
CASSVDGNYGYTF
TGCGCCAGCAGTGTGGACGGTAACTATGGCTACACCTTC
>TRBV18|TRBJ1-3|-|-
CASSPVDYSGNTIYF
TGTGCCAGCTCACCCGTAGACTACTCTGGAAACACCATATATTTT
>TRBV30|TRBJ1-6|-|-
CAWSVMTGHNSPLHF
TGTGCCTGGAGTGTTATGACAGGCCATAATTCACCCCTCCACTTT
>TRBV27|TRBJ1-2|TRBD1|-
CASSSHLTGGLDGYTF
TGTGCCAGCAGTTCCCACCTGACAGGGGGCTTAGATGGCTACACCTTC
>TRBV6-5|TRBJ2-2|-|-
CASGAAPTTGELFF
TGTGCCAGCGGGGCCGCTCCAACCACCGGGGAGCTGTTTTTT
>TRBV28|TRBJ2-7|TRBD2|once
CASSVITSGRIREQYF
TGTGCCAGCAGTGTTATTACTAGCGGGAGGATTCGCGAGCAGTACTTC
>TRBV6-2/TRBV6-3|TRBJ2-1|TRBD2|-
CASSPSGTSGRAREQFF
TGTGCCAGCAGCCCAAGCGGGACTAGCGGGAGGGCACGGGAGCAGTTCTTC
>TRBV30|TRBJ1-5|-|-
CAWSGRGGVNQPQHF
TGTGCCTGGAGTGGTAGAGGAGGGGTCAATCAGCCCCAGCATTTT
>TRBV5-8|TRBJ2-2|-|-
CASTLIVIAGELFF
TGTGCCAGCACCTTAATTGTAATAGCCGGGGAGCTGTTTTTT
>TRBV7-2|TRBJ2-2|-|-
CASSLGGPGTGELFF
TGTGCCAGCAGCTTAGGAGGGCCGGGTACCGGGGAGCTGTTTTTT
>TRBV4-1|TRBJ2-5|-|-
CASSQDRGLETQYF
TGCGCCAGCAGCCAAGACCGGGGACTGGAGACCCAGTACTTC
>TRBV9|TRBJ1-5|-|few
CASSVGGYSNQPQHF
TGTGCCAGCAGCGTAGGGGGCTATAGCAATCAGCCCCAGCATTTT
>TRBV5-8|TRBJ1-2|-|-
CASSLADVPNYGYTF
TGTGCCAGCAGCTTGGCGGACGTTCCTAACTATGGCTACACCTTC
>TRBV6-2/TRBV6-3|TRBJ2-3|-|once
CASSYSGGGAQYF
TGTGCCAGCAGTTACTCGGGGGGGGGCGCGCAGTATTTT
>TRBV30|TRBJ1-4|-|-
CAWSGEKLINEKLFF
TGTGCCTGGAGTGGGGAAAAACTGATTAATGAAAAACTGTTTTTT
>TRBV10-3|TRBJ1-5|-|-
CAISESLTASNQPQHF
TGTGCCATCAGTGAGTCGTTGACCGCAAGCAATCAGCCCCAGCATTTT
>TRBV28|TRBJ2-2|-|-
CASCFRNTGELFF
TGTGCCAGCTGCTTTAGGAACACCGGGGAGCTGTTTTTT
>TRBV30|TRBJ1-2|-|once
CAWSEGRAIGYTF
TGTGCCTGGAGTGAAGGTCGGGCCATTGGCTACACCTTC
>TRBV12-3/TRBV12-4|TRBJ2-2|-|-
CASSLHTGELFF
TGTGCCAGCAGCCTTCACACCGGGGAGCTGTTTTTT
>TRBV28|TRBJ2-1|TRBD1|-
CASRPGTGTEQFF
TGTGCCAGCCGTCCCGGGACAGGGACGGAGCAGTTCTTC
>TRBV11-3|TRBJ2-3|TRBD2|-
CASSLRAGGTDTQYF
TGTGCCAGCAGCCTCCGAGCGGGAGGCACAGATACGCAGTATTTT
>TRBV24-1|TRBJ1-1|TRBD1|-
CATSEAGGSREAFF
TGTGCCACCAGTGAAGCAGGGGGGTCTCGGGAAGCTTTCTTT
>TRBV4-2|TRBJ2-7|-|many
CASSQLDGTTSQQYF
TGTGCCAGCAGCCAACTGGACGGGACAACGTCCCAGCAGTACTTC
>TRBV7-8|TRBJ1-5|TRBD1|-
CASQTGGNQPQHF
TGTGCCAGCCAAACAGGGGGCAATCAGCCCCAGCATTTT
>TRBV19|TRBJ1-5|-|-
CASSTGNSNQPQHF
TGTGCCAGTAGTACAGGAAATAGCAATCAGCCCCAGCATTTT
>TRBV28|TRBJ1-2|-|once
CASSPKGLRYGYTF
TGTGCCAGCAGCCCCAAGGGTTTACGGTATGGCTACACCTTC
>TRBV5-4|TRBJ2-5|-|-
CASSPDSQETQYF
TGTGCCAGCAGCCCGGACTCACAAGAGACCCAGTACTTC
>TRBV3-1/TRBV3-2|TRBJ2-2|TRBD2|-
CASSQEGRGLFYTGELFF
TGTGCCAGCAGCCAAGAGGGGAGGGGACTTTTTTACACCGGGGAGCTGTTTTTT
>TRBV18|TRBJ2-4|-|-
CASSPDPLAKNIQYF
TGTGCCAGCTCTCCCGACCCATTAGCCAAAAACATTCAGTACTTC
>TRBV29-1|TRBJ2-7|TRBD1|-
CSVRTGKAYEQYF
TGCAGCGTCCGGACAGGAAAGGCCTACGAGCAGTACTTC
>TRBV24-1|TRBJ1-2|-|-
CATSDGQSYGYTF
TGTGCCACCAGTGATGGACAGTCCTATGGCTACACCTTC
>TRBV11-2|TRBJ2-1|TRBD1|-
CASSSPGGATYNEQFF
TGTGCCAGCAGCTCTCCAGGGGGAGCTACCTACAATGAGCAGTTCTTC
>TRBV11-1|TRBJ2-3|TRBD2|-
CASSSPGLAGTDTQYF
TGTGCCAGCAGCTCCCCGGGACTAGCGGGCACAGATACGCAGTATTTT
>TRBV5-1|TRBJ2-5|-|-
CASSLARGSQETQYF
TGCGCCAGCAGCTTGGCCAGGGGCAGCCAAGAGACCCAGTACTTC
>TRBV4-3|TRBJ2-7|TRBD2|once
CASSQEWTAGGSSYEQYF
TGCGCCAGCAGCCAAGAATGGACTGCGGGAGGTTCCTCCTACGAGCAGTACTTC